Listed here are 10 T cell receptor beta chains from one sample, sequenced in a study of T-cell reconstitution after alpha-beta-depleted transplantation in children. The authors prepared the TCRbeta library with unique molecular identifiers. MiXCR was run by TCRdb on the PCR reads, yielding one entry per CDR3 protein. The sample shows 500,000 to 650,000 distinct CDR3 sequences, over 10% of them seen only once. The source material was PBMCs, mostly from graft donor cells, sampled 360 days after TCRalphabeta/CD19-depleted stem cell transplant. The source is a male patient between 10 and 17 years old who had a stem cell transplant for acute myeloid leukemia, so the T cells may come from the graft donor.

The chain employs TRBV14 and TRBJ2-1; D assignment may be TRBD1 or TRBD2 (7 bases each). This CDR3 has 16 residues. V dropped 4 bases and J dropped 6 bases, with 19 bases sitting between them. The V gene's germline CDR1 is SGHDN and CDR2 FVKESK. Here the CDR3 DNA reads TGTGCCAGCAGCCCTATAGGGGGCGGGAGTCCCAATGAGCAGTTCTTC. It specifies CASSPIGGGSPNEQFF.

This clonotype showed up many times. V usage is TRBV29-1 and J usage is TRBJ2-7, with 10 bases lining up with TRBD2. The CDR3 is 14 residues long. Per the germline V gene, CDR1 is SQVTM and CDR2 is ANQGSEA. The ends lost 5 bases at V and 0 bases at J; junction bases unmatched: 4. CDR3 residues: CSVSSGRDSYEQYF. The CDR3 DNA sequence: TGCAGCGTTTCGAGCGGGAGGGACTCCTACGAGCAGTACTTC.

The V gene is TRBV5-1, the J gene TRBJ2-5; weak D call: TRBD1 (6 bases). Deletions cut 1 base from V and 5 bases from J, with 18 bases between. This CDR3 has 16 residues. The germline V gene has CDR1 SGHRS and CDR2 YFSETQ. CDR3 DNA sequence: TGCGCCAGCAGCTTGTCAGTGAGGGAGAGGGGGGAGACCCAGTACTTC. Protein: CASSLSVRERGETQYF. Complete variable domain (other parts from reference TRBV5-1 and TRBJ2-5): KAGVTQTPRYLIKTRGQQVTLSCSPISGHRSVSWYQQTPGQGLQFLFEYFSETQRNKGNFPGRFSGRQFSNSRSEMNVSTLELGDSALYLCASSLSVRERGETQYFGPGTRLLVL.

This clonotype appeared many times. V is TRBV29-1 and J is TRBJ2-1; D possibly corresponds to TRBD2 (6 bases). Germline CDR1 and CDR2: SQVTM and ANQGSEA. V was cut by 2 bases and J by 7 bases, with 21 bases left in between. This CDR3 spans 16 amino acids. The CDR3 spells CSVESSESARGNEQFF. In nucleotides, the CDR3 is TGCAGCGTTGAATCCTCTGAGAGCGCCCGGGGGAATGAGCAGTTCTTC.

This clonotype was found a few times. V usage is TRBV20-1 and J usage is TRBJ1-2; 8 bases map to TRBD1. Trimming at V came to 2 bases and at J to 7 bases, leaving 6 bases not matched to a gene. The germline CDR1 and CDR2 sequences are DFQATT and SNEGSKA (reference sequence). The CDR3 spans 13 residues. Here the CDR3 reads CSARNPGGVGYTF. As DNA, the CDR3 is TGCAGTGCTAGAAACCCAGGGGGCGTTGGCTACACCTTC.

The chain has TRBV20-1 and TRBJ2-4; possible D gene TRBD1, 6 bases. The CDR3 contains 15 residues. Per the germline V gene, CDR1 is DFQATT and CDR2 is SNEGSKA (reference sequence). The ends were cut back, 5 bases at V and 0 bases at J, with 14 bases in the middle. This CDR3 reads CSAEQGKLAKNIQYF. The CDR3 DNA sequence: TGCAGTGCTGAACAGGGTAAACTAGCCAAAAACATTCAGTACTTC.

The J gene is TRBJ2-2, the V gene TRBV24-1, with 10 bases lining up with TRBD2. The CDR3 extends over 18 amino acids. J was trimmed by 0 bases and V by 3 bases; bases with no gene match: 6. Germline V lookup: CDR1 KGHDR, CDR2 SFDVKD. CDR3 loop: CATSDRGLAVPNTGELFF. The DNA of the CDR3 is TGTGCCACCAGTGATCGTGGACTAGCGGTACCGAACACCGGGGAGCTGTTTTTT.

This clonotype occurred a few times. The CDR3 reads CASSLALPGPHPVTDTQYF. CDR3 nucleotides: TGTGCCAGCAGCTTAGCGCTACCGGGACCTCACCCGGTCACAGATACGCAGTATTTT. The chain couples TRBV11-1 to TRBJ2-3, with D perhaps TRBD1 or TRBD2 (5 bases each). This CDR3 is built from 19 residues. Trimming removed 0 bases from V and 2 bases from J, with 21 bases in between. CDR1 and CDR2 (germline): SGHAT, FQDESV (reference sequence).

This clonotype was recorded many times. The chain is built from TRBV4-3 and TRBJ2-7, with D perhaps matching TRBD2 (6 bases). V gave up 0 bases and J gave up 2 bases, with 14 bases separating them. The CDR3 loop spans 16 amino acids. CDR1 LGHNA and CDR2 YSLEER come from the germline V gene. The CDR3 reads CASSQDYGTPTYEQYF. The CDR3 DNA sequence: TGCGCCAGCAGCCAAGATTATGGGACTCCTACCTACGAGCAGTACTTC.

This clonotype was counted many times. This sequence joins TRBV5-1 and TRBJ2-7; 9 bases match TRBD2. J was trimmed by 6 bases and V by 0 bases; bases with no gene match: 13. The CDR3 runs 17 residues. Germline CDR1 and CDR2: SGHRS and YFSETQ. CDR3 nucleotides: TGCGCCAGCAGCTTGGATGGTAGCGGGAGTCCGGTTCGCGAGCAGTACTTC. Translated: CASSLDGSGSPVREQYF.